The 22 T cell receptor beta chains below all came from one sample that was sequenced in a study of beta chain features in type 1 diabetes. cDNA synthesis used the whole RNA isolate, giving expressed TCRB sequences. Clones were sequenced by immunoSEQ multiplex PCR, and TCRdb holds only the in-frame ones, with some missing. Of about 210,000 clones in the sample, roughly 11% were seen once. The specimen was central memory CD4+ T cells from blood. The origin of the receptors is a man between 18 and 29 years old in good health.

The gene calls are TRBV27 and TRBJ2-1; D might be TRBD1 or TRBD2, each matching 5 bases. The CDR3 totals 13 residues. Trimming took 3 bases from V and 8 from J, leaving 11 bases between them. Germline CDR1 reads MNHEY; CDR2 reads SMNVEV (reference sequence). The chain's CDR3 is CASSLGWGYEQFF. The CDR3 nucleotides read TGTGCCAGCAGTTTGGGCTGGGGGTATGAGCAGTTCTTC.

The rearrangement joins TRBV7-2 to TRBJ2-7; D remains ambiguous. Germline CDR1 and CDR2: SGHTA and FQGNSA. V shed 7 bases and J shed 7 bases, with 5 bases lying between them. This CDR3 comprises 9 residues. CDR3 in DNA: TGTGCCAGCACCGGGGAGCAGTACTTC. This encodes CASTGEQYF.

The chain is built from TRBV9 and TRBJ1-1, with no clear D. Germline V gives CDR1 SGDLS, CDR2 YYNGEE. V was shortened by 0 bases and J by 2 bases, with 8 bases between the two germline ends. This CDR3 is built from 14 residues. CDR3 region: CASSVAGPNTEAFF. The CDR3 DNA is TGTGCCAGCAGCGTAGCGGGTCCCAACACTGAAGCTTTCTTT.

The gene calls are TRBV7-2 and TRBJ2-3, with 9 bases matching TRBD2. There are 17 residues in the CDR3. J gave up 2 bases and V 1 base, and 7 bases lay outside the gene matches. The germline gives CDR1 SGHTA, CDR2 FQGNSA. The CDR3 bases are TGTGCCAGCAGCTTAGATAGGCTAGCGGGGACCACAGATACGCAGTATTTT. This sequence encodes CASSLDRLAGTTDTQYF. Full variable domain (missing parts from reference TRBV7-2 and TRBJ2-3): GAGVSQSPSNKVTEKGKDVELRCDPISGHTALYWYRQSLGQGLEFLIYFQGNSAPDKSGLPSDRFSAERTGGSVSTLTIQRTQQEDSAVYLCASSLDRLAGTTDTQYFGPGTRLTVL.

The rearrangement uses TRBV7-8 and TRBJ2-1, with 8 nucleotides matching TRBD2. J gave up 1 base and V 5 bases, and 1 base lay outside the gene matches. The CDR3 runs 14 residues. CDR1 and CDR2 (germline): SGHVS, FQNEAQ. The chain's CDR3 is CASSPGGSYNEQFF. CDR3 sequence (DNA): TGTGCCAGCAGCCCGGGGGGGTCCTACAATGAGCAGTTCTTC. Drawing the rest from reference TRBV7-8 and TRBJ2-1, the complete variable domain is GAGVSQSPRYKVAKRGQDVALRCDPISGHVSLFWYQQALGQGPEFLTYFQNEAQLDKSGLPSDRFFAERPEGSVSTLKIQRTQQEDSAVYLCASSPGGSYNEQFFGPGTRLTVL.

This clone was detected only a few times. This chain connects TRBV9 to TRBJ2-1; D might be TRBD1 (5 bases). CDR1 is SGDLS, CDR2 YYNGEE, per germline. This CDR3 comprises 14 residues. V shed 6 bases and J shed 9 bases, with 19 bases lying between them. The CDR3: CASTPLPGLVEQFF. The CDR3 DNA reads TGTGCCAGCACCCCCTTACCAGGGTTGGTTGAGCAGTTCTTC. Looking up the rest from reference TRBV9 and TRBJ2-1 gives the full variable domain: DSGVTQTPKHLITATGQRVTLRCSPRSGDLSVYWYQQSLDQGLQFLIQYYNGEERAKGNILERFSAQQFPDLHSELNLSSLELGDSALYFCASTPLPGLVEQFFGPGTRLTVL.

This clone was counted between two and nine times. The chain carries TRBV7-8 and TRBJ2-1; D is undetermined. Germline V gives CDR1 SGHVS, CDR2 FQNEAQ. Trimming shortened V by 4 bases and J by 10 bases, and 14 bases separated the two germline ends. The CDR3 is 13 residues long. The CDR3 bases are TGTGCCAGCAGCTCAGACCCCGACCGGGAGCAGTTCTTC. This codes for CASSSDPDREQFF. Full variable domain (remainder filled in from reference TRBV7-8 and TRBJ2-1): GAGVSQSPRYKVAKRGQDVALRCDPISGHVSLFWYQQALGQGPEFLTYFQNEAQLDKSGLPSDRFFAERPEGSVSTLKIQRTQQEDSAVYLCASSSDPDREQFFGPGTRLTVL.

This clone was found a few times. The V gene is TRBV7-2, the J gene TRBJ2-2, with D perhaps matching TRBD2 (5 bases). V lost 0 bases and J 7 bases, leaving 9 bases between the germline ends. CDR3 length equals 14 residues. Germline V lookup: CDR1 SGHTA, CDR2 FQGNSA. As DNA, the CDR3 is TGTGCCAGCAGCTTAGCAGCGGATGGCGGGGAGCTGTTTTTT. It codes for CASSLAADGGELFF.

Only a few counts were recorded for this clone. V gene TRBV28 combines with J gene TRBJ1-3; unclear D gene. V shed 4 bases and J shed 0 bases, with 7 bases lying between them. The CDR3 totals 14 residues. Germline CDR1 and CDR2: MDHEN and SYDVKM. The CDR3 sequence is CASSSRHSGNTIYF. The DNA for the CDR3 is TGTGCCAGCAGTTCCCGACACTCTGGAAACACCATATATTTT. The full variable domain, rest sourced from reference TRBV28 and TRBJ1-3, is DVKVTQSSRYLVKRTGEKVFLECVQDMDHENMFWYRQDPGLGLRLIYFSYDVKMKEKGDIPEGYSVSREKKERFSLILESASTNQTSMYLCASSSRHSGNTIYFGEGSWLTVV.

This clone was seen only a few times. Germline is not matched at one junction end, which may reflect a read error. The chain is built from TRBV30 and TRBJ2-3; 13 bases align to TRBD2. Germline V gives CDR1 GTSNPN, CDR2 SVGIG (reference sequence). The CDR3 covers 15 residues. Here the CDR3 DNA reads TGTGCCTGGAGTGGGACTAGCGGGAGCAAAGATACGCAGTATTTT. Its translation: CAWSGTSGSKDTQYF.

There are a few counts of this clone. The chain uses TRBV9 and TRBJ2-5; TRBD2 might be the D (5 bases). Per germline, CDR1 SGDLS and CDR2 YYNGEE. This CDR3 is 15 amino acids long. Between the trimmed V and J ends, which lost 0 bases and 4 bases, there was a span of 13 bases. The CDR3 DNA follows: TGTGCCAGCAGCGTAGGCCCGGGATTGGGAGAGACCCAGTACTTC. As protein: CASSVGPGLGETQYF. Full variable domain (outside the CDR3, taken from reference TRBV9 and TRBJ2-5): DSGVTQTPKHLITATGQRVTLRCSPRSGDLSVYWYQQSLDQGLQFLIQYYNGEERAKGNILERFSAQQFPDLHSELNLSSLELGDSALYFCASSVGPGLGETQYFGPGTRLLVL.

The V gene is TRBV27, the J gene TRBJ2-7, with 7 nucleotides matching TRBD1. This CDR3 is built from 14 residues. Germline V lookup: CDR1 MNHEY, CDR2 SMNVEV (reference sequence). The ends lost 5 bases at V and 4 bases at J; junction bases unmatched: 8. CDR3 coding DNA: TGTGCCAGCAGTACGGGACAGAGACTTTACGAGCAGTACTTC. Encoded protein: CASSTGQRLYEQYF.

This chain joins TRBV6-1 and TRBJ2-7, with 7 bases matching TRBD1. Germline assignment: CDR1 MNHNS and CDR2 SASEGT. The CDR3 has 14 amino acids. The J segment lost 3 bases and the V segment lost 8 bases, leaving 10 bases of the junction unmatched. The CDR3 protein is CASALAGGDYEQYF. CDR3 nucleotide sequence: TGTGCCAGCGCCCTGGCAGGGGGAGACTACGAGCAGTACTTC.

V gene TRBV5-1 combines with J gene TRBJ1-5; no clear D. The ends were cut back, 5 bases at V and 5 bases at J, with 11 bases in the middle. CDR3 size: 13 residues. Germline CDR1 and CDR2: SGHRS and YFSETQ. CDR3 DNA: TGCGCCAGCAGAGTAGATTTGGATCAGCCCCAGCATTTT. Translation: CASRVDLDQPQHF.

This clone was observed a handful of times. This rearrangement joins TRBV4-3 to TRBJ1-5; a possible D gene is TRBD1 (5 bases). The V end lost 4 bases, the J end lost 6 bases, and 16 bases lay between the germline ends. Germline V gene data show CDR1 as LGHNA and CDR2 as YSLEER. The CDR3 sequence is 15 residues long. This chain's CDR3 is CASSPFFQGSQPQHF. The CDR3 DNA follows: TGCGCCAGCAGCCCATTCTTCCAGGGAAGTCAGCCCCAGCATTTT.

The chain links TRBV11-2 to TRBJ2-1; 9 bases map to TRBD2. V lost 4 bases to trimming and J lost 4 bases; unmatched junction nucleotides: 5. Germline V gene sequence: CDR1 SGHAT, CDR2 FQNNGV. The CDR3 has 15 residues. CDR3 DNA sequence: TGTGCCAGCAGCTCGCTAGCGGGACTTTACAATGAGCAGTTCTTC. Its translation is CASSSLAGLYNEQFF.

The chain links TRBV14 to TRBJ2-1; 8 bases are a match to TRBD2. The CDR3 sequence is 16 residues long. After removal of 5 bases from V and 8 bases from J, the junction contained 14 bases not matched to a gene. The germline gives CDR1 SGHDN, CDR2 FVKESK. In DNA, the CDR3 is TGTGCCAGCAGCGTTAGCGGGACAAGGGGGAGCTATGAGCAGTTCTTC. Translation: CASSVSGTRGSYEQFF.

V usage is TRBV7-2 and J usage is TRBJ1-2; D remains ambiguous. The CDR3 sequence is 13 residues long. Germline V gives CDR1 SGHTA, CDR2 FQGNSA. Trimming removed 2 bases at V and 3 bases at J, with 7 bases between. CDR3: CASSLSPDYGYTF. The CDR3 DNA reads TGTGCCAGCAGCTTATCCCCTGACTATGGCTACACCTTC. The complete variable domain, with remaining parts taken from reference TRBV7-2 and TRBJ1-2, reads GAGVSQSPSNKVTEKGKDVELRCDPISGHTALYWYRQSLGQGLEFLIYFQGNSAPDKSGLPSDRFSAERTGGSVSTLTIQRTQQEDSAVYLCASSLSPDYGYTFGSGTRLTVV.

This rearrangement joins TRBV2 to TRBJ1-5, with D unresolved. CDR1 SNHLY and CDR2 FYNNEI come from the germline V gene. CDR3 length: 12 residues. The CDR3 DNA sequence: TGTGCGGTAAGGGTCCGGGATCAGCCCCAGCATTTT. As protein: CAVRVRDQPQHF.

This clone was recorded at least ten times. The chain combines TRBV4-3 with TRBJ2-5, with unresolved D. V gave up 1 base and J gave up 1 base, with 4 bases separating them. Germline assignment: CDR1 LGHNA and CDR2 YSLEER. The CDR3 is 13 residues long. The CDR3 is CASSQGLQETQYF. In DNA, the CDR3 is TGCGCCAGCAGCCAAGGACTCCAAGAGACCCAGTACTTC.

This clone was counted a few times. This chain joins TRBV6-5 and TRBJ1-2; possibly TRBD1 for D (6 bases). V lost 8 bases and J lost 4, with 11 bases in between. CDR3 length: 12 residues. Looked up from germline, CDR1 is MNHEY and CDR2 is SVGAGI. The CDR3 nucleotides are TGTGCCAGCGGGGGCGTTGCCTATGGCTACACCTTC. This translates into CASGGVAYGYTF.

V gene TRBV19 combines with J gene TRBJ1-2, with D hard to call. This CDR3 is built from 13 residues. The V end lost 3 bases, the J end lost 7 bases, and 12 bases lay between the germline ends. Germline V lookup: CDR1 LNHDA, CDR2 SQIVND (reference sequence). CDR3 bases: TGTGCCAGTAGTATGATCAGCAACCCTGGCTACACCTTC. Protein sequence: CASSMISNPGYTF. The variable domain in full, completed from reference TRBV19 and TRBJ1-2, reads DGGITQSPKYLFRKEGQNVTLSCEQNLNHDAMYWYRQDPGQGLRLIYYSQIVNDFQKGDIAEGYSVSREKKESFPLTVTSAQKNPTAFYLCASSMISNPGYTFGSGTRLTVV.